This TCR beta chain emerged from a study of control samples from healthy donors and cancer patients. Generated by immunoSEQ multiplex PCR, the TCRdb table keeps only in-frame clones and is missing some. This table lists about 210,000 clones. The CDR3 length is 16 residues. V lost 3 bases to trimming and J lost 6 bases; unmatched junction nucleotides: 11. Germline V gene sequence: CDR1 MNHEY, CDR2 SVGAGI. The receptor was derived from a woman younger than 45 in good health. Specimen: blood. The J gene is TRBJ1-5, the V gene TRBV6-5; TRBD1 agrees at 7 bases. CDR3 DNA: TGTGCCAGCAGTTATTCGAGTGGACAGGCCCCTCAGCCCCAGCATTTT. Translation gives CASSYSSGQAPQPQHF.